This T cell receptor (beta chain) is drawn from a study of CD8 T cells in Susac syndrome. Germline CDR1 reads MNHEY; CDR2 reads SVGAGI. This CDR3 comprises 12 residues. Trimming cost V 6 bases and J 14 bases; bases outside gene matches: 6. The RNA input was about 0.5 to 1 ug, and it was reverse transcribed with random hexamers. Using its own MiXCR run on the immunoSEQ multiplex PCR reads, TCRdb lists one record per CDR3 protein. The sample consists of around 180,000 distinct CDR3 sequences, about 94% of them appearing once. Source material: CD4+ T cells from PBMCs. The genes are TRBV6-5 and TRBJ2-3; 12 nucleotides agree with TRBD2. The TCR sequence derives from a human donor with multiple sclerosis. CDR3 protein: CASRSTSGGVYF. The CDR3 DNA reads TGTGCCAGCAGGTCGACTAGCGGGGGCGTGTATTTT.